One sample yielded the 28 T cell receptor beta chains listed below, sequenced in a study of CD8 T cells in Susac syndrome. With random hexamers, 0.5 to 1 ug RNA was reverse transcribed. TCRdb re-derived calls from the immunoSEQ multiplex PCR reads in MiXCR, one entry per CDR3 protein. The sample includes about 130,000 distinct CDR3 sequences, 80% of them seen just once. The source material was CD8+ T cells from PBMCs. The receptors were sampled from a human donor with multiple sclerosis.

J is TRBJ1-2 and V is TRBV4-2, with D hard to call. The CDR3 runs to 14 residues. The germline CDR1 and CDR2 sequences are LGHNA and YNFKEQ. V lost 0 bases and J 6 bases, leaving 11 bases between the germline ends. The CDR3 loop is CASSQDGPANGYTF. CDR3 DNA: TGTGCCAGCAGCCAAGATGGTCCCGCCAATGGCTACACCTTC.

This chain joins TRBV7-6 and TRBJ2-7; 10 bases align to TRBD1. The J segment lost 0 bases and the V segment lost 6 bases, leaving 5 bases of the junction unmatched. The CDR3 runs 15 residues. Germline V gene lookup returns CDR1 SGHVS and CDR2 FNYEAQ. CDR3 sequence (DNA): TGTGCCAGCAGTTCGGGACAGGGGACCTCCTACGAGCAGTACTTC. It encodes CASSSGQGTSYEQYF. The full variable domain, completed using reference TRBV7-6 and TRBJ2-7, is GAGVSQSPRYKVTKRGQDVALRCDPISGHVSLYWYRQALGQGPEFLTYFNYEAQQDKSGLPNDRFSAERPEGSISTLTIQRTEQRDSAMYRCASSSGQGTSYEQYFGPGTRLTVT.

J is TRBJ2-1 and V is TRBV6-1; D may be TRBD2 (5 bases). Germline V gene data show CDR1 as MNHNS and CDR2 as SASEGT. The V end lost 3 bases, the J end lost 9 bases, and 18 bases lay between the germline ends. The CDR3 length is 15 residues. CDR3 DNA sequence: TGTGCCAGCAGTGATTTAAGTGGGAGTTATGGTGAGCAGTTCTTC. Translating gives CASSDLSGSYGEQFF.

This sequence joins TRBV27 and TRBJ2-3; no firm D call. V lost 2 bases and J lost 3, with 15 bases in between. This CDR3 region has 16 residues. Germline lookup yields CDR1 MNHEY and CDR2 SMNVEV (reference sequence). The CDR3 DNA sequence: TGTGCCAGCAGTTTAATGGGCGGACGAGGTACAGATACGCAGTATTTT. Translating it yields CASSLMGGRGTDTQYF.

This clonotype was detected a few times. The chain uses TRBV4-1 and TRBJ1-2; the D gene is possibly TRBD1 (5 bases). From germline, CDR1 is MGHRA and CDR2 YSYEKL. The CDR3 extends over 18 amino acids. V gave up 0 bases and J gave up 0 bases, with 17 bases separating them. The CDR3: CASSQDTGLGEANYGYTF. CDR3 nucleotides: TGCGCCAGCAGCCAAGATACGGGGTTGGGGGAAGCTAACTATGGCTACACCTTC.

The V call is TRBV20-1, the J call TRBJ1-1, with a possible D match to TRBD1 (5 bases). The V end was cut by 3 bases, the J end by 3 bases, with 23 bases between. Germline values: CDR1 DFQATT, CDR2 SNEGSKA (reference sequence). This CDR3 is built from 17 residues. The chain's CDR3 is CSASSLGPLGAYTEAFF. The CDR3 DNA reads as TGCAGTGCTAGTAGCTTAGGACCGCTCGGGGCTTACACTGAAGCTTTCTTT.

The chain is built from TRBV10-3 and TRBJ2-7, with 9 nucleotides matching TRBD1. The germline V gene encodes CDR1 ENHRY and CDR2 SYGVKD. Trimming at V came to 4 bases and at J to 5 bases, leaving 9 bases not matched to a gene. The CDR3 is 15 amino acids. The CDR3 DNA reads TGTGCCATCAGTGCACCCGGGACAGGGCTCGACGAGCAGTACGTC. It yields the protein CAISAPGTGLDEQYV.

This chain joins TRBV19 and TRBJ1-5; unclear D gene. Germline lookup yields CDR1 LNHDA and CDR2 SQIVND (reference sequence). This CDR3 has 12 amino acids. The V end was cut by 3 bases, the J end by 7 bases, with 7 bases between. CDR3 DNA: TGTGCCAGTAGTATTGGACGACAGCCCCAGCATTTT. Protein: CASSIGRQPQHF.

The CDR3 coding sequence is TGTGCCAGCAGTTTGGCTCAGGGGGCGGGTGGCTATGGCTACACCTTC. The encoded protein is CASSLAQGAGGYGYTF. The chain uses TRBV12-3 or TRBV12-4 and TRBJ1-2; TRBD1 aligns across 8 bases. Losses at the gene ends were 3 bases for V and 4 bases for J; bases not matched to a gene: 10. The CDR3 loop spans 16 amino acids.

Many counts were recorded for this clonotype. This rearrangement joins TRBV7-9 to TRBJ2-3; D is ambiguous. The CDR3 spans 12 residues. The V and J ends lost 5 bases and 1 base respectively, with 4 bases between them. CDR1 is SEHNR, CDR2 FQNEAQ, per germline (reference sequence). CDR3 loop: CASSPGTDTQYF. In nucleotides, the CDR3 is TGTGCCAGCAGCCCCGGCACAGATACGCAGTATTTT.

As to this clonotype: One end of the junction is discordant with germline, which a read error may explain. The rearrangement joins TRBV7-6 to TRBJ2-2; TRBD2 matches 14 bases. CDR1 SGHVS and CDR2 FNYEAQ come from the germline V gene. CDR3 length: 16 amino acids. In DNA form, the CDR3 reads TGTGCCAGCAGCAGGACTAGCGGGAGGAACGCCGGGGAGCTGTTTTTT. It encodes CASSRTSGRNAGELFF.

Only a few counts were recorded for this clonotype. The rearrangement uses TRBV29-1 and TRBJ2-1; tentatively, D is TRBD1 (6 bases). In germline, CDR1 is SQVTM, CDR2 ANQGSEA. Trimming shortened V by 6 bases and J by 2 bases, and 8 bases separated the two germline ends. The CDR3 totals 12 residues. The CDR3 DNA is TGCAGCGTCGGGACACCCTACAATGAGCAGTTCTTC. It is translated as CSVGTPYNEQFF.

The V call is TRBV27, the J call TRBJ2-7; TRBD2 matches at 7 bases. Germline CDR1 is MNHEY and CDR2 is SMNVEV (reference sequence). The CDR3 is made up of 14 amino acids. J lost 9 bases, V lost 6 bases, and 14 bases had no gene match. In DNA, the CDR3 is TGTGCCAGCAGCTACGGGAGGCCGCCCTCCGTGCAGTACGTC. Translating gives CASSYGRPPSVQYV.

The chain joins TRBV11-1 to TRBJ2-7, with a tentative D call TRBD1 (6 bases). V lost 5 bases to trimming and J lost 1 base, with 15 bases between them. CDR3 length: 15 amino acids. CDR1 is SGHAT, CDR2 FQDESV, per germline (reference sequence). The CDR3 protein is CASSLGHSRSYEQYV. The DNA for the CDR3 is TGTGCCAGCAGCCTGGGACACTCCAGATCCTACGAGCAGTACGTC.

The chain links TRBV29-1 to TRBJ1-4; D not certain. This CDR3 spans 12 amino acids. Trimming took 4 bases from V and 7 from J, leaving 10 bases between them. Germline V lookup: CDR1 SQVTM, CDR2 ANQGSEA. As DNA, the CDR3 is TGCAGCGTTGCAGCTAGCAGTGAAAAACTGTTTTTT. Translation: CSVAASSEKLFF.

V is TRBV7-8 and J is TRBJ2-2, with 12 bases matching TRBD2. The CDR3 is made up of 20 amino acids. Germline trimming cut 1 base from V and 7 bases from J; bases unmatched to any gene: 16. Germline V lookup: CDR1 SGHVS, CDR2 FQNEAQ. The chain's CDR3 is CASSLELAGGTLRAGGELFF. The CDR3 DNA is TGTGCCAGCAGCTTAGAACTAGCGGGGGGAACCCTTCGGGCGGGCGGGGAGCTGTTTTTT. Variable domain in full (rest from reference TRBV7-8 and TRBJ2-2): GAGVSQSPRYKVAKRGQDVALRCDPISGHVSLFWYQQALGQGPEFLTYFQNEAQLDKSGLPSDRFFAERPEGSVSTLKIQRTQQEDSAVYLCASSLELAGGTLRAGGELFFGEGSRLTVL.

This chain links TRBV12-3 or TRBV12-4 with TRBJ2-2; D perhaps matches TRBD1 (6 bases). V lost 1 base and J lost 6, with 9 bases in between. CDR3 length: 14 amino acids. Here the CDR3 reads CASSLVQGSGELFF. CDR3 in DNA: TGTGCCAGCAGTTTAGTGCAGGGGTCCGGGGAGCTGTTTTTT.

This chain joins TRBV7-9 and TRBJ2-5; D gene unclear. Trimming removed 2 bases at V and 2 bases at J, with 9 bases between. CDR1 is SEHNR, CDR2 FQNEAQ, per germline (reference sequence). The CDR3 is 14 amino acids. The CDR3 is CASSLSESQETQYF. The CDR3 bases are TGTGCCAGCAGCTTATCTGAATCGCAAGAGACCCAGTACTTC. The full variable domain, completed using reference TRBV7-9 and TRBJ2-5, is DTGVSQNPRHKITKRGQNVTFRCDPISEHNRLYWYRQTLGQGPEFLTYFQNEAQLEKSRLLSDRFSAERPKGSFSTLEIQRTEQGDSAMYLCASSLSESQETQYFGPGTRLLVL.

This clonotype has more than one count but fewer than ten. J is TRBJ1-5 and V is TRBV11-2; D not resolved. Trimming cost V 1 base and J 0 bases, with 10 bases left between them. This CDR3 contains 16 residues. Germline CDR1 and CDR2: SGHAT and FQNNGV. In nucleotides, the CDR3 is TGTGCCAGCAGCTTAGGTTTCGGGGTTAGCAATCAGCCCCAGCATTTT. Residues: CASSLGFGVSNQPQHF.

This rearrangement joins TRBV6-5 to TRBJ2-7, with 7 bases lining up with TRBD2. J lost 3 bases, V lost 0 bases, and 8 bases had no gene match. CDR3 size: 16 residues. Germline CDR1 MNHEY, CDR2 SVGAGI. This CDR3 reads CASSYSIGLVGYEQYF. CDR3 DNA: TGTGCCAGCAGTTACTCGATAGGACTAGTTGGCTACGAGCAGTACTTC.

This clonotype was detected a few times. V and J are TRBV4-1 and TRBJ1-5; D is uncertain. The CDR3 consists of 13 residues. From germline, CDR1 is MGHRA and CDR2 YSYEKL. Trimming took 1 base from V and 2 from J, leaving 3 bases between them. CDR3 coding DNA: TGCGCCAGCAGCCAAGGGGGCAATCAGCCCCAGCATTTT. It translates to CASSQGGNQPQHF.

The chain's CDR3 is CASSMGERSNQPQHF. CDR3 bases: TGTGCCAGTAGTATGGGGGAAAGAAGCAATCAGCCCCAGCATTTT. The chain joins TRBV19 to TRBJ1-5, with a tentative D call TRBD1 (5 bases). Germline V lookup: CDR1 LNHDA, CDR2 SQIVND (reference sequence). The CDR3 runs to 15 residues. Trimming pared 3 bases from V and 1 base from J, leaving 10 bases between.

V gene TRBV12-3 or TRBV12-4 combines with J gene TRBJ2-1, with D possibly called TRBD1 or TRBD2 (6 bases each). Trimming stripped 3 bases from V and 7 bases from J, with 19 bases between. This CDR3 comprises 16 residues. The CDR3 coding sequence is TGTGCCAGCAGTTTCTTAGAGGGGGGACGTCGGAATGAGCAGTTCTTC. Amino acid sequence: CASSFLEGGRRNEQFF.

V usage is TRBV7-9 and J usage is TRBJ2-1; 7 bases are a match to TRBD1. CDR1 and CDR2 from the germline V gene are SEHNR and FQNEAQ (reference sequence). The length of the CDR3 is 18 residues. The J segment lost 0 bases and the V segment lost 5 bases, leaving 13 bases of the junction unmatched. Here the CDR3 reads CASSPAIGTVPSYNEQFF. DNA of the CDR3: TGTGCCAGCAGCCCAGCCATCGGGACAGTTCCCTCCTACAATGAGCAGTTCTTC.

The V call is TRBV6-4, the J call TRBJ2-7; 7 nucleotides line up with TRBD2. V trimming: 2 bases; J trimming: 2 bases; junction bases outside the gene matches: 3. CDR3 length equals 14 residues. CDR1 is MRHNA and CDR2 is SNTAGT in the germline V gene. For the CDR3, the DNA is TGTGCCAGCAGTGACGGGGCGGGGGCCTACGAGCAGTACTTC. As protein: CASSDGAGAYEQYF.

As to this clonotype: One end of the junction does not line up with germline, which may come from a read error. The CDR3: CASSQDRSSENTIYF. The CDR3 nucleotides are TGTGCCAGCAGCCAGGACAGGAGCTCTGAAAACACCATATATTTT. This chain uses TRBV3-1 with TRBJ1-3, with 7 bases matching TRBD1. The CDR3 loop spans 15 amino acids. CDR1 is LGHDT, CDR2 YNNKEL, per germline (reference sequence).

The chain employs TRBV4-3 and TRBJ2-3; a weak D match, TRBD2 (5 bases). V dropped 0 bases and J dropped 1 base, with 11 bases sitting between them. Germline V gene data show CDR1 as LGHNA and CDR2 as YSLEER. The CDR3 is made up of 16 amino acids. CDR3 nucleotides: TGCGCCAGCAGCCAAGAAAACGGGGAACGCACAGATACGCAGTATTTT. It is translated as CASSQENGERTDTQYF.

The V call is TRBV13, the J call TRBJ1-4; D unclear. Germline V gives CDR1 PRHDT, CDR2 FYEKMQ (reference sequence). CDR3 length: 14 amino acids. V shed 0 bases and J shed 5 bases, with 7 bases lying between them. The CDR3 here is CASSLGFRNEKLFF. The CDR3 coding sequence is TGTGCCAGCAGCTTAGGCTTTCGAAATGAAAAACTGTTTTTT.